A selection of T cell receptor beta chains follows, all from one sample in a study of T cell responses to AZD1222 COVID-19 vaccine. The method was immunoSEQ multiplex PCR; TCRdb's version includes in-frame clones alone and lacks a portion of them. The table shows around 94,000 clones, with roughly 88% occurring only once. This material consisted of peripheral blood, taken on day 0 of AZD1222 vaccination. Source of these receptors: an adult in good health. CDR3s include the opening cysteine and the closing phenylalanine or tryptophan. A D gene is named only where the DNA matches it firmly.

TRBJ1-2 . TRBV27 TGTGCCAGCAGTACCAACAGTTTAATTGGCTACACCTTC CASSTNSLIGYTF
TRBJ1-1 TRBD1 TRBV12-5 TGTGCTAGTGGTCCCCAGACAGGGCTGAACACTGAAGCTTTCTTT CASGPQTGLNTEAFF
TRBJ2-5 . TRBV7-3 TGTGCCAGCAGCTTGGGTGGCCCGGGCAGGGAAGAGACCCAGTACTTC CASSLGGPGREETQYF
TRBJ1-6 TRBD1 TRBV18 TGTGCCAGCTCACCTTACACAGGACAGGGGGTTTCACCCCTCCACTTT CASSPYTGQGVSPLHF
TRBJ2-5 TRBD2 TRBV5-1 TGCGCCAGCAGCTCGGGCGTTAGCGGGGGGCAGCTCCAAGAGACCCAGTACTTC CASSSGVSGGQLQETQYF
TRBJ1-6 TRBD1 TRBV18 TGTGCCAGCTCACCCGGGACAGGGGGTGACTCACCCCTCCACTTT CASSPGTGGDSPLHF
TRBJ2-5 . TRBV5-1 TGCGCCAGCAGCTTGGACCTAGCCTCTTGGACCCAGTACTTC CASSLDLASWTQYF
TRBJ1-2 TRBD1 TRBV2 TGTGCCAGCAGGGGACAGGGATCGGGCTACACCTTC CASRGQGSGYTF
TRBJ1-1 . TRBV7-2 TGTGCCAGCAGCTTAAACACAGTCGAAGCTTTCTTT CASSLNTVEAFF
TRBJ1-2 TRBD1 TRBV19 TGTGCCAGCAAGGGGACAGGGAACTATGGCTACACCTTC CASKGTGNYGYTF
TRBJ1-2 TRBD1 TRBV27 TGTGCCAGCAGCCCCAGGGCCCGGACAGGTGCAAGCGGCTACACCTTC CASSPRARTGASGYTF
TRBJ2-5 TRBD2 TRBV15 TGTGCCACCAGCCGCCCCAGCGGGGGGTACCAAGAGACCCAGTACTTC CATSRPSGGYQETQYF
TRBJ1-1 . TRBV30 TGTGCCTGGAGTGGGGATTACGGCACTGAAGCTTTCTTT CAWSGDYGTEAFF